Presented here are 26 T cell receptor beta chains from one specimen sequenced in a study of cytomegalovirus exposure and HLA in healthy donors. TCRdb's table, derived via immunoSEQ multiplex PCR, lists solely in-frame clones and lacks some. This table holds more than 85,000 clones, roughly 86% found once. The sample was PBMCs. All receptors come from a woman between 18 and 30 years old in good health and CMV-seropositive.

The V call is TRBV5-1, the J call TRBJ2-2; possibly TRBD1 for D (5 bases). The V gene lost 2 bases and the J gene lost 1 base, with 9 bases spanning the gap. The CDR3 has 15 amino acids. Germline lookup yields CDR1 SGHRS and CDR2 YFSETQ. The CDR3 spells CASSFRTGNTGELFF. DNA of the CDR3: TGCGCCAGCAGCTTTAGAACAGGGAACACCGGGGAGCTGTTTTTT.

The chain carries TRBV29-1 and TRBJ1-4, with D possibly matching TRBD1 (5 bases). CDR3 length: 16 amino acids. The V gene lost 0 bases and the J gene lost 0 bases, with 11 bases spanning the gap. The V gene's germline CDR1 is SQVTM and CDR2 ANQGSEA. CDR3 nucleotide sequence: TGCAGCGTTGAAGATCTGGGGGGTGCAACTAATGAAAAACTGTTTTTT. It yields the protein CSVEDLGGATNEKLFF.

The J gene is TRBJ1-2, the V gene TRBV6-5, with TRBD1 as a possible D gene (6 bases). The V gene's germline CDR1 is MNHEY and CDR2 SVGAGI. The CDR3 runs 12 residues. Deletions cut 8 bases from V and 8 bases from J, with 15 bases between. CDR3 nucleotide sequence: TGTGCCAGCCATTCACGGGGACAAGGCTACACCTTC. Translation gives CASHSRGQGYTF.

This chain joins TRBV28 and TRBJ1-5; perhaps TRBD1 as D (5 bases). Germline lookup yields CDR1 MDHEN and CDR2 SYDVKM. The CDR3 has 14 residues. Trimming took 7 bases from V and 5 from J, leaving 15 bases between them. The DNA for the CDR3 is TGTGCCAGCATCGAAGAGGCAGGGTATCAGCCCCAGCATTTT. Translation: CASIEEAGYQPQHF.

This chain uses TRBV10-3 with TRBJ2-6; 7 bases map to TRBD1. Germline-derived CDR1 and CDR2 are ENHRY and SYGVKD. This CDR3 region has 17 residues. The V segment lost 4 bases and the J segment 0 bases; nucleotides outside the gene matches: 6. The CDR3 DNA sequence: TGTGCCATCAGTGTCGGGGACAGACGCTCTGGGGCCAACGTCCTGACTTTC. This encodes CAISVGDRRSGANVLTF.

The chain recombines TRBV6-5 with TRBJ2-2; tentatively, D is TRBD1 (5 bases). CDR3 length equals 15 residues. Germline V CDR1 and CDR2: MNHEY, SVGAGI. Trimming removed 8 bases at V and 5 bases at J, with 18 bases between. The CDR3 spells CASHKTVVGTGELFF. The CDR3 nucleotides read TGTGCCAGCCATAAGACAGTGGTGGGGACCGGGGAGCTGTTTTTT.

J is TRBJ1-2 and V is TRBV27, with D tentatively TRBD1 (5 bases). The germline V and J ends were trimmed by 4 bases and 3 bases, with 9 bases remaining between them. CDR3 length equals 13 residues. Per the germline V gene, CDR1 is MNHEY and CDR2 is SMNVEV (reference sequence). The CDR3 DNA sequence: TGTGCCAGCAGTTCAATAGGGGACTATGGCTACACCTTC. Residues: CASSSIGDYGYTF.

The chain carries TRBV15 and TRBJ1-2; the match to TRBD1 covers 8 bases. From germline, CDR1 is LNHNV and CDR2 YYDKDF (reference sequence). The V and J ends lost 0 bases and 6 bases, in that order; junction bases with no gene match: 3. CDR3 size: 14 residues. This CDR3 reads CATSRDQGADGYTF. In nucleotides, the CDR3 is TGTGCCACCAGCAGAGATCAGGGGGCTGATGGCTACACCTTC.

The rearrangement links TRBV18 to TRBJ1-2; possible D gene TRBD1, 5 bases. This CDR3 has 16 amino acids. Trimming pared 2 bases from V and 4 bases from J, leaving 17 bases between. CDR1 is KGHSH, CDR2 LQKENI, per germline. CDR3 sequence: CASSPEVQEYSYGYTF. In nucleotides, the CDR3 is TGTGCCAGCTCACCAGAAGTACAGGAGTACTCCTATGGCTACACCTTC. Variable domain in full (rest from reference TRBV18 and TRBJ1-2): NAGVMQNPRHLVRRRGQEARLRCSPMKGHSHVYWYRQLPEEGLKFMVYLQKENIIDESGMPKERFSAEFPKEGPSILRIQQVVRGDSAAYFCASSPEVQEYSYGYTFGSGTRLTVV.

The count of this clone is one. This rearrangement joins TRBV30 to TRBJ2-5; D gene unclear. V dropped 0 bases and J dropped 4 bases, with 9 bases sitting between them. The V gene's germline CDR1 is GTSNPN and CDR2 SVGIG (reference sequence). The CDR3 contains 13 residues. The CDR3 sequence: CAWSVLARETQYF. The DNA for the CDR3 is TGTGCCTGGAGTGTATTGGCCAGAGAGACCCAGTACTTC. Complete variable domain (other parts from reference TRBV30 and TRBJ2-5): SQTIHQWPATLVQPVGSPLSLECTVEGTSNPNLYWYRQAAGRGLQLLFYSVGIGQISSEVPQNLSASRPQDRQFILSSKKLLLSDSGFYLCAWSVLARETQYFGPGTRLLVL.

This rearrangement joins TRBV2 to TRBJ1-2; the D gene is possibly TRBD1 (6 bases). With 6 bases removed from V and 4 bases from J, the gap between germline ends came to 12 bases. There are 13 residues in the CDR3. Per germline, CDR1 SNHLY and CDR2 FYNNEI. The CDR3 bases are TGTGCCAGCAGCCGGGAGGGGGTCTATGGCTACACCTTC. Its translation is CASSREGVYGYTF.

The chain joins TRBV29-1 to TRBJ2-1, with D perhaps TRBD1 (5 bases). Germline V gene data show CDR1 as SQVTM and CDR2 as ANQGSEA. The CDR3 has 11 residues. The ends were cut back, 4 bases at V and 8 bases at J, with 9 bases in the middle. The CDR3: CSVGQYDEQFF. CDR3 sequence (DNA): TGCAGCGTTGGACAGTATGATGAGCAGTTCTTC.

This clone was seen just once. The chain employs TRBV27 and TRBJ1-2; D is possibly TRBD1 (6 bases). CDR1 MNHEY and CDR2 SMNVEV come from the germline V gene (reference sequence). The V and J ends lost 4 bases and 8 bases respectively, with 17 bases between them. The CDR3 extends over 14 amino acids. In DNA, the CDR3 is TGTGCCAGCAGTTCACAGGGTAATACGGGGGGCTACACCTTC. As protein: CASSSQGNTGGYTF.

The V call is TRBV6-5, the J call TRBJ2-2, with 11 bases matching TRBD2. V shed 5 bases, J shed 5 bases, and the junction held 4 bases outside the gene matches. The CDR3 has 15 residues. Germline V lookup: CDR1 MNHEY, CDR2 SVGAGI. CDR3: CASSPTSGGTGELFF. The DNA of the CDR3 is TGTGCCAGCAGTCCTACTAGCGGGGGAACCGGGGAGCTGTTTTTT.

V usage is TRBV13 and J usage is TRBJ1-2; a weak D match, TRBD1 (5 bases). Germline V CDR1 and CDR2: PRHDT, FYEKMQ (reference sequence). The CDR3 is 13 amino acids. V shed 3 bases and J shed 1 base, with 6 bases lying between them. The CDR3 region is CASSFQGNYGYTF. DNA of the CDR3: TGTGCCAGCAGCTTTCAGGGTAACTATGGCTACACCTTC. The whole variable domain, filled in from reference TRBV13 and TRBJ1-2, reads AAGVIQSPRHLIKEKRETATLKCYPIPRHDTVYWYQQGPGQDPQFLISFYEKMQSDKGSIPDRFSAQQFSDYHSELNMSSLELGDSALYFCASSFQGNYGYTFGSGTRLTVV.

V is TRBV27 and J is TRBJ2-5; 8 nucleotides agree with TRBD2. Germline CDR1 MNHEY, CDR2 SMNVEV (reference sequence). With 5 bases clipped from V and 5 bases from J, the junction kept 13 bases outside the gene matches. CDR3 length equals 16 residues. DNA for the CDR3: TGTGCCAGCAGTCCTTACCCCGGGACTAGTCCTGAGACCCAGTACTTC. Amino acids: CASSPYPGTSPETQYF.

J is TRBJ2-3 and V is TRBV5-1; TRBD1 might be the D (6 bases). Germline CDR1 and CDR2: SGHRS and YFSETQ. The CDR3 is 15 amino acids. V was cut by 4 bases and J by 5 bases, with 17 bases left in between. CDR3 nucleotides: TGCGCCAGCAGCCCGGACGGGACACCCGTAGATACGCAGTATTTT. Translation: CASSPDGTPVDTQYF.

The chain recombines TRBV9 with TRBJ2-1, with 9 positions matching TRBD2. The CDR3 spans 17 residues. Looked up from germline, CDR1 is SGDLS and CDR2 is YYNGEE. The V and J ends lost 0 bases and 7 bases, in that order; junction bases with no gene match: 11. The CDR3 DNA follows: TGTGCCAGCAGCGTAGCACTTAGCGGGAGAGGGGTAAATGAGCAGTTCTTC. Encoded protein: CASSVALSGRGVNEQFF.

This sequence joins TRBV9 and TRBJ2-5; 8 positions match TRBD2. The CDR3 has 16 residues. The germline V gene has CDR1 SGDLS and CDR2 YYNGEE. Trimming cost V 3 bases and J 4 bases; bases outside gene matches: 11. Here the CDR3 DNA reads TGTGCCAGCAGCGCCTCAGCGGGGGTGTTCCCAGAGACCCAGTACTTC. This encodes CASSASAGVFPETQYF.

The gene calls are TRBV5-1 and TRBJ1-2; 8 bases map to TRBD1. The CDR3 covers 17 residues. The germline gives CDR1 SGHRS, CDR2 YFSETQ. V lost 4 bases and J lost 2; bases outside the gene matches: 13. The CDR3 coding sequence is TGCGCCAGCAGCCCGGCCCGCCTTCGACAGGGGAACTATGGCTACACCTTC. It encodes CASSPARLRQGNYGYTF.

This chain connects TRBV11-2 to TRBJ2-7; a weak D match, TRBD2 (6 bases). This CDR3 contains 14 residues. V was clipped by 4 bases and J by 2 bases, with 12 bases between them. From germline, CDR1 is SGHAT and CDR2 FQNNGV. This chain's CDR3 is CASSWEDGTYEQYF. CDR3 nucleotide sequence: TGTGCCAGCAGCTGGGAGGACGGAACCTACGAGCAGTACTTC. Using reference TRBV11-2 and TRBJ2-7 for the parts outside the CDR3, the full variable domain is EAGVAQSPRYKIIEKRQSVAFWCNPISGHATLYWYQQILGQGPKLLIQFQNNGVVDDSQLPKDRFSAERLKGVDSTLKIQPAKLEDSAVYLCASSWEDGTYEQYFGPGTRLTVT.

V and J are TRBV11-3 and TRBJ2-1; tentatively, D is TRBD1 (6 bases). V dropped 5 bases and J dropped 2 bases, with 10 bases sitting between them. CDR3 size: 14 residues. Germline CDR1 reads SGHNT; CDR2 reads YENEEA. CDR3 residues: CASSVDSTYNEQFF. CDR3 nucleotide sequence: TGTGCCAGCAGCGTGGACAGTACCTACAATGAGCAGTTCTTC.

This clone was recorded only once. A junction boundary mismatches the germline segment, possibly from a read error. CDR3 sequence reads: CASRLDIDSSPLHF. CDR3 in DNA: TGTGCCAGCAGGTTAGACATCGACTCTTCACCCCTCCACTTT. This chain uses TRBV7-9 with TRBJ1-6; D call uncertain. Germline V lookup: CDR1 SEHNR, CDR2 FQNEAQ (reference sequence). The CDR3 sequence is 14 residues long.

V is TRBV7-8 and J is TRBJ2-7, with TRBD2 matching over 14 bases. The V gene end was trimmed by 6 bases and the J gene end by 0 bases; junction bases not matched to a gene: 13. Looked up from germline, CDR1 is SGHVS and CDR2 is FQNEAQ. The CDR3 spans 19 residues. In DNA form, the CDR3 reads TGTGCCAGCAGTTCCGAGCCGGGACTAGCGGGGGAGGGCTCCTACGAGCAGTACTTC. Protein sequence: CASSSEPGLAGEGSYEQYF.

This chain connects TRBV18 to TRBJ1-5, with 7 nucleotides matching TRBD1. This CDR3 spans 15 amino acids. The V and J ends lost 3 bases and 3 bases, in that order; junction bases with no gene match: 5. Germline values: CDR1 KGHSH, CDR2 LQKENI. CDR3: CASSPNRGINQPQHF. CDR3 nucleotide sequence: TGTGCCAGCTCACCGAACAGGGGTATCAATCAGCCCCAGCATTTT. Drawing the rest from reference TRBV18 and TRBJ1-5, the complete variable domain is NAGVMQNPRHLVRRRGQEARLRCSPMKGHSHVYWYRQLPEEGLKFMVYLQKENIIDESGMPKERFSAEFPKEGPSILRIQQVVRGDSAAYFCASSPNRGINQPQHFGDGTRLSIL.

The chain carries TRBV5-6 and TRBJ2-3; 7 bases map to TRBD2. Germline CDR1 reads SGHDT; CDR2 reads YYEEEE. The trim removed 8 bases at V and 1 base at J, leaving 4 bases unmatched. This CDR3 has 13 residues. CDR3 DNA sequence: TGTGCCAGTAACGCGGGAGGCACAGATACGCAGTATTTT. Translation gives CASNAGGTDTQYF.